The TCR beta chain under discussion was sequenced for a study of monozygotic twins with cystic fibrosis. The assay was immunoSEQ multiplex PCR, and TCRdb's table has in-frame clones only and misses some. Altogether about 35,000 clones are present, under 70% being singletons, with the ten largest covering 0.7% to 1%. The V and J ends lost 3 bases and 6 bases respectively, with 8 bases between them. The CDR3 totals 12 residues. Germline CDR1 SGDLS, CDR2 YYNGEE. Study-wide results and caveats: Co-twins had the most similar V usage for 13 of 16 pairs, J for 8.

About this clone itself: Its antigen is as yet unknown.

The sample taken for sequencing was blood. This receptor was identified in a girl aged 5 to 17 with cystic fibrosis. The chain couples TRBV9 to TRBJ2-3; D may be TRBD1 or TRBD2 (5 bases each). CDR3 bases: TGTGCCAGCAGCGCGAGGGGTGATACGCAGTATTTT. Translating it yields CASSARGDTQYF.